Below are 22 T cell receptor beta chains sequenced from a single sample in a study of control samples from healthy donors and cancer patients. The assay was immunoSEQ multiplex PCR, and TCRdb's table has in-frame clones only and misses some. This table has under 150,000 clones, about 93% appearing once. Material: blood. The receptors originated from a young man in good health.

This clone came up once. This rearrangement joins TRBV13 to TRBJ1-1; D unclear. The germline V gene has CDR1 PRHDT and CDR2 FYEKMQ (reference sequence). V lost 5 bases and J 5 bases, leaving 12 bases between the germline ends. The length of the CDR3 is 13 residues. The CDR3 spells CASSRLGETEAFF. In nucleotides, the CDR3 is TGTGCCAGCAGCCGCCTCGGGGAGACTGAAGCTTTCTTT.

J is TRBJ2-1 and V is TRBV28; TRBD1 matches 8 bases. The V and J ends lost 4 bases and 0 bases, in that order; junction bases with no gene match: 8. The CDR3 has 17 amino acids. Looked up from germline, CDR1 is MDHEN and CDR2 is SYDVKM. CDR3 amino acids: CASSSRRGPASYNEQFF. The CDR3 coding sequence is TGTGCCAGCAGTTCCCGCAGGGGGCCGGCCTCCTACAATGAGCAGTTCTTC.

The genes are TRBV7-3 and TRBJ2-7; 13 nucleotides align to TRBD2. V lost 5 bases and J lost 6; bases outside the gene matches: 7. The CDR3 has 15 residues. CDR1 and CDR2 from the germline V gene are SGHTA and FQGTGA. The CDR3 sequence: CASSLTSGGAGEQYF. The CDR3 nucleotides are TGTGCCAGCAGCCTCACTAGCGGGGGGGCTGGCGAGCAGTACTTC.

This chain joins TRBV7-2 and TRBJ1-1; D may be TRBD1 (5 bases). The length of the CDR3 is 15 residues. Germline lookup yields CDR1 SGHTA and CDR2 FQGNSA. With 5 bases removed from V and 4 bases from J, the gap between germline ends came to 17 bases. CDR3: CASSRDSGWATEAFF. DNA of the CDR3: TGTGCCAGCAGCAGAGACAGCGGTTGGGCCACTGAAGCTTTCTTT.

The chain uses TRBV4-1 and TRBJ1-6; D gene unclear. V dropped 3 bases and J dropped 5 bases, with 8 bases sitting between them. The CDR3 loop spans 14 amino acids. CDR1 and CDR2 (germline): MGHRA, YSYEKL. The CDR3 nucleotides read TGCGCCAGCAGCCACTCTTATCATAATTCACCCCTCCACTTT. Its translation: CASSHSYHNSPLHF.

The chain couples TRBV24-1 to TRBJ2-7, with TRBD1 identical over 9 bases. Germline-derived CDR1 and CDR2 are KGHDR and SFDVKD. The trim removed 2 bases at V and 9 bases at J, leaving 7 bases unmatched. CDR3 length: 14 residues. The CDR3 sequence is CATSDSGTGWRQYF. The DNA for the CDR3 is TGTGCCACCAGTGATTCCGGGACAGGGTGGCGGCAGTACTTC.

This clone was found once. The chain recombines TRBV30 with TRBJ1-5; possible D gene TRBD1, 6 bases. Trimming took off 2 bases at V and 6 bases at J, with 14 bases between the two ends. CDR3 size: 14 residues. Germline V lookup: CDR1 GTSNPN, CDR2 SVGIG (reference sequence). The CDR3 coding sequence is TGTGCCTGGAGTTTCACAGGGAGAAGTCAGCCCCAGCATTTT. Its protein is CAWSFTGRSQPQHF. Full variable domain (rest looked up from reference TRBV30 and TRBJ1-5): SQTIHQWPATLVQPVGSPLSLECTVEGTSNPNLYWYRQAAGRGLQLLFYSVGIGQISSEVPQNLSASRPQDRQFILSSKKLLLSDSGFYLCAWSFTGRSQPQHFGDGTRLSIL.

J is TRBJ1-1 and V is TRBV7-9, with 8 bases lining up with TRBD1. V shed 3 bases and J 2 bases; nucleotides not matched to a gene: 8. The CDR3 has 16 residues. Per the germline V gene, CDR1 is SEHNR and CDR2 is FQNEAQ (reference sequence). The CDR3 loop is CASSLDRALINTEAFF. The DNA of the CDR3 is TGTGCCAGCAGCTTGGACAGGGCGCTGATCAACACTGAAGCTTTCTTT.

The chain recombines TRBV5-4 with TRBJ1-2; D remains ambiguous. The V gene's germline CDR1 is SGHNT and CDR2 YYREEE (reference sequence). The CDR3 consists of 14 residues. V lost 1 base and J lost 6, with 13 bases in between. The CDR3 nucleotides are TGTGCCAGCAGCTTGTGGCGGGAAAGGCATGGCTACACCTTC. Protein product: CASSLWRERHGYTF. Variable domain in full (rest from reference TRBV5-4 and TRBJ1-2): ETGVTQSPTHLIKTRGQQVTLRCSSQSGHNTVSWYQQALGQGPQFIFQYYREEENGRGNFPPRFSGLQFPNYSSELNVNALELDDSALYLCASSLWRERHGYTFGSGTRLTVV.

The chain is built from TRBV7-9 and TRBJ2-2; maybe TRBD2 (5 bases). V lost 5 bases to trimming and J lost 7 bases, with 11 bases between them. Germline assignment: CDR1 SEHNR and CDR2 FQNEAQ (reference sequence). This CDR3 is built from 13 residues. CDR3 nucleotide sequence: TGTGCCAGCAGCCTGCCGAGGGACGGGGAGCTGTTTTTT. It specifies CASSLPRDGELFF. The full variable domain, rest sourced from reference TRBV7-9 and TRBJ2-2, is DTGVSQNPRHKITKRGQNVTFRCDPISEHNRLYWYRQTLGQGPEFLTYFQNEAQLEKSRLLSDRFSAERPKGSFSTLEIQRTEQGDSAMYLCASSLPRDGELFFGEGSRLTVL.

The chain joins TRBV7-6 to TRBJ1-5, with D uncertain. V shed 1 base and J shed 2 bases, with 6 bases lying between them. From germline, CDR1 is SGHVS and CDR2 FNYEAQ. CDR3 length equals 14 residues. CDR3 DNA sequence: TGTGCCAGCAGCTTAGAAAGGGGCAATCAGCCCCAGCATTTT. Translated, it gives CASSLERGNQPQHF.

The chain links TRBV19 to TRBJ2-4; D ambiguous. The CDR3 is 15 amino acids. CDR1 is LNHDA and CDR2 is SQIVND in the germline V gene (reference sequence). Trimming stripped 1 base from V and 4 bases from J, with 11 bases between. CDR3 region: CASSIGTLRKNIQYF. CDR3 coding DNA: TGTGCCAGTAGTATAGGGACCCTGCGGAAAAACATTCAGTACTTC.

The chain is built from TRBV5-5 and TRBJ2-1; D not certain. V shed 0 bases and J shed 10 bases, with 8 bases lying between them. CDR1 and CDR2 from the germline V gene are SGHKS and YYEKEE (reference sequence). The CDR3 length is 12 residues. CDR3 protein: CASSLALWEQFF. In DNA form, the CDR3 reads TGTGCCAGCAGCTTGGCACTATGGGAGCAGTTCTTC.

The V and J genes are TRBV10-3 and TRBJ1-4; D unclear. The germline V gene has CDR1 ENHRY and CDR2 SYGVKD. The CDR3 consists of 14 residues. Trimming stripped 3 bases from V and 5 bases from J, with 10 bases between. CDR3 nucleotides: TGTGCCATCAGTGATCGGGGAATGAATGAAAAACTGTTTTTT. This gives the protein CAISDRGMNEKLFF.

This chain's CDR3 is CAWRRGGGNTGELFF. The CDR3 coding sequence is TGTGCCTGGCGCAGAGGTGGGGGGAACACCGGGGAGCTGTTTTTT. The chain couples TRBV30 to TRBJ2-2; D tentatively reads TRBD1 or TRBD2 (5 bases each). Germline V gene lookup returns CDR1 GTSNPN and CDR2 SVGIG (reference sequence). V dropped 5 bases and J dropped 1 base, with 14 bases sitting between them. The CDR3 sequence is 15 residues long.

This chain uses TRBV9 with TRBJ1-1; tentative D call: TRBD1 (6 bases). The V gene lost 1 base and the J gene lost 8 bases, with 15 bases spanning the gap. In germline, CDR1 is SGDLS, CDR2 YYNGEE. CDR3 length: 14 residues. CDR3 loop: CASSVMMTGGEAFF. The DNA of the CDR3 is TGTGCCAGCAGCGTAATGATGACAGGAGGGGAAGCTTTCTTT.

The V gene is TRBV18, the J gene TRBJ1-4; D remains unclear. This CDR3 comprises 13 residues. Germline-derived CDR1 and CDR2 are KGHSH and LQKENI. V dropped 8 bases and J dropped 1 base, with 8 bases sitting between them. The CDR3 loop reads CASTHRTNEKLFF. The CDR3, as DNA: TGTGCCAGCACCCACCGAACTAATGAAAAACTGTTTTTT.

CDR3 in DNA: TGTGCCAGCAGCTTAGCGCTAAATGGGGCTAGCGGGGTATGGAGATACGAGCAGTACTTC. Its translation is CASSLALNGASGVWRYEQYF. The chain has TRBV7-8 and TRBJ2-7, with 9 bases identical to TRBD2. This CDR3 spans 20 amino acids. Germline loops: CDR1 SGHVS, CDR2 FQNEAQ. With 0 bases clipped from V and 4 bases from J, the junction kept 19 bases outside the gene matches.

The genes are TRBV2 and TRBJ1-2, with TRBD1 identical over 11 bases. Germline lookup yields CDR1 SNHLY and CDR2 FYNNEI. The ends lost 3 bases at V and 1 base at J; junction bases unmatched: 4. The CDR3 length is 16 residues. The CDR3 sequence: CASSEGTGGFNYGYTF. The CDR3 bases are TGTGCCAGCAGTGAGGGGACAGGGGGGTTTAACTATGGCTACACCTTC. Full variable domain (rest looked up from reference TRBV2 and TRBJ1-2): EPEVTQTPSHQVTQMGQEVILRCVPISNHLYFYWYRQILGQKVEFLVSFYNNEISEKSEIFDDQFSVERPDGSNFTLKIRSTKLEDSAMYFCASSEGTGGFNYGYTFGSGTRLTVV.

The chain combines TRBV25-1 with TRBJ1-4, with 7 bases fitting TRBD1. With 4 bases clipped from V and 3 bases from J, the junction kept 5 bases outside the gene matches. The length of the CDR3 is 15 residues. The germline CDR1 and CDR2 sequences are MGHDK and SYGVNS. CDR3 nucleotide sequence: TGTGCCAGCAGTGCGACAGGGCTGGCTAATGAAAAACTGTTTTTT. This gives the protein CASSATGLANEKLFF.

The rearrangement links TRBV10-3 to TRBJ1-5; 10 bases are shared with TRBD1. Germline CDR1 reads ENHRY; CDR2 reads SYGVKD. The V gene end was trimmed by 10 bases and the J gene end by 5 bases; junction bases not matched to a gene: 8. The CDR3 is 14 amino acids. The CDR3 sequence: CATKRTGGDQPQHF. Written as DNA, the CDR3 is TGTGCCACTAAACGGACAGGGGGGGATCAGCCCCAGCATTTT.

The V gene is TRBV7-9, the J gene TRBJ1-4, with 7 bases lining up with TRBD1. Germline loops: CDR1 SEHNR, CDR2 FQNEAQ (reference sequence). CDR3 length equals 14 residues. V lost 4 bases and J lost 11; bases outside the gene matches: 10. Written as DNA, the CDR3 is TGTGCCAGCAGCTCAGGGGGTCAGGGTTCCAAACTGTTTTTT. Amino acid sequence: CASSSGGQGSKLFF.